The source of this T cell receptor (beta chain) is a study of shared clonotypes between healthy human individuals. Broader study findings: Rarefaction exposed incomplete sorted-subset sequencing despite large depth. Researchers sampled blood only, noting tissue repertoires likely differ.

Data came from immunoSEQ multiplex PCR; TCRdb stores just in-frame clones and leaves some out. This sample has millions of clones, with 85% to 95% found just once. The germline gives CDR1 KGHSH, CDR2 LQKENI. The V end lost 6 bases, the J end lost 0 bases, and 9 bases lay between the germline ends. This CDR3 region has 14 residues. The investigators split CD4+ cells into a CD45RA+ naive subset and a CD45RA-negative memory subset. A word on this clone: What it binds is not known.

This TCR was sampled from a man younger than 35 in good health. Some clones in this sample may be carry-over from other donors' samples. The chain recombines TRBV18 with TRBJ2-4; D is ambiguous. Source material: naive CD4+ T cells from PBMCs. The subset is: CD45RA+ positively selected. In DNA, the CDR3 is TGTGCCAGCTCGAAGGACCTAGCCAAAAACATTCAGTACTTC. Amino acids: CASSKDLAKNIQYF.